The 26 T cell receptor beta chains below were found in one sample sequenced in a study of T cells in Graves' hyperthyroidism and ophthalmopathy. Template material for amplifying TCR beta CDR3 regions consisted of RNA transcripts. During a first-round RT-PCR of the TCR CDR3, the HTBI primer set was used. TCRdb redid the calling of the multiplex PCR reads with MiXCR, one entry per CDR3 protein. The table lists hundreds of thousands of distinct CDR3 sequences, around 38% of them singletons, with approximately 10% in the top ten. The sequencing sample was made of blood. These TCRs come from a man aged 18 to 30 with Graves' hyperthyroidism.

Points on this clonotype: This clone may be a read error of a much larger clone one base away. The chain recombines TRBV7-2 with TRBJ2-5; 8 nucleotides line up with TRBD1. In germline, CDR1 is SGHTA, CDR2 FQGNSA. Trimming at V came to 6 bases and at J to 1 base, leaving 4 bases not matched to a gene. This CDR3 has 14 amino acids. CDR3 bases: TGTGCCAGCAGTTTTACAGGGGGCCAAGAGACCCAGTACTTC. Translating gives CASSFTGGQETQYF.

J is TRBJ2-5 and V is TRBV7-9; weak D call: TRBD1 (6 bases). The J call is doubtful: the DNA matches TRBJ2-1 better. Germline V gives CDR1 SEHNR, CDR2 FQNEAQ (reference sequence). This CDR3 region has 13 residues. The CDR3 loop is CASSFGQPNEQFF. The CDR3 nucleotides are TGTGCCAGCAGCTTTGGACAGCCCAATGAGCAGTTCTTC.

The rearrangement joins TRBV7-9 to TRBJ2-2, with D tentatively TRBD2 (5 bases). The CDR3 is 17 residues long. The ends were cut back, 3 bases at V and 3 bases at J, with 17 bases in the middle. Germline loops: CDR1 SEHNR, CDR2 FQNEAQ (reference sequence). The CDR3 DNA reads TGTGCCAGCAGCTTCCGGAGTAGCGTATATTACACCGGGGAGCTGTTTTTT. As protein: CASSFRSSVYYTGELFF. The full variable domain, rest sourced from reference TRBV7-9 and TRBJ2-2, is DTGVSQNPRHKITKRGQNVTFRCDPISEHNRLYWYRQTLGQGPEFLTYFQNEAQLEKSRLLSDRFSAERPKGSFSTLEIQRTEQGDSAMYLCASSFRSSVYYTGELFFGEGSRLTVL.

This clonotype was observed a handful of times. This chain links TRBV4-1 with TRBJ1-4, with TRBD1 matching 8 bases. Germline V CDR1 and CDR2: MGHRA, YSYEKL. The CDR3 consists of 15 residues. V shed 2 bases, J shed 7 bases, and the junction held 6 bases outside the gene matches. In DNA form, the CDR3 reads TGCGCCAGCAGCCAATTCGACAGGGGTGGTGAAAAACTGTTTTTT. Protein sequence: CASSQFDRGGEKLFF.

This rearrangement joins TRBV9 to TRBJ2-5, with 11 nucleotides matching TRBD1. After removal of 3 bases from V and 4 bases from J, the junction contained 5 bases not matched to a gene. The CDR3 spans 15 residues. Germline V gene lookup returns CDR1 SGDLS and CDR2 YYNGEE. CDR3 residues: CASSGGQGVAETQYF. In DNA form, the CDR3 reads TGTGCCAGCAGCGGGGGACAGGGGGTCGCAGAGACCCAGTACTTC. The complete variable domain, with remaining parts taken from reference TRBV9 and TRBJ2-5, reads DSGVTQTPKHLITATGQRVTLRCSPRSGDLSVYWYQQSLDQGLQFLIQYYNGEERAKGNILERFSAQQFPDLHSELNLSSLELGDSALYFCASSGGQGVAETQYFGPGTRLLVL.

Details on this clonotype: The junction differs from germline at one of its ends, possibly a read error. This rearrangement joins TRBV7-3 to TRBJ2-7, with D possibly TRBD2 on 5 matching bases. Germline CDR1 SGHTA, CDR2 FQGTGA. The CDR3 sequence is 14 residues long. The CDR3 sequence is CASSQAVGGHEQYF. DNA of the CDR3: TGCGCCAGCAGCCAAGCCGTGGGCGGGCACGAGCAGTACTTC.

The table lists this clonotype with many counts. This chain uses TRBV5-1 with TRBJ1-1; 7 bases match TRBD1. The ends lost 7 bases at V and 7 bases at J; junction bases unmatched: 7. Per the germline V gene, CDR1 is SGHRS and CDR2 is YFSETQ. This CDR3 contains 12 residues. CDR3 region: CASLTGYGEAFF. The CDR3 DNA is TGCGCCAGCCTGACAGGGTACGGTGAAGCTTTCTTT.

This clonotype showed up just once. The chain recombines TRBV3-1 with TRBJ2-5; TRBD2 aligns across 15 bases. The germline CDR1 and CDR2 sequences are LGHDT and YNNKEL (reference sequence). V gave up 0 bases and J gave up 5 bases; unmatched junction bases: 7. The CDR3 contains 18 residues. The CDR3 DNA is TGTGCCAGCAGCCAAGATCGGGGACTAGCGGGGGGTGTGGAGACCCAGTACTTC. It codes for CASSQDRGLAGGVETQYF.

The rearrangement links TRBV29-1 to TRBJ2-1, with 8 bases aligning to TRBD1. The J segment lost 5 bases and the V segment lost 6 bases, leaving 9 bases of the junction unmatched. The CDR3 is 14 residues long. Germline V gene lookup returns CDR1 SQVTM and CDR2 ANQGSEA. The CDR3: CSVAHMDRDNEQFF. The DNA of the CDR3 is TGCAGCGTCGCACATATGGACAGGGACAATGAGCAGTTCTTC.

This clonotype was recorded a few times. The rearrangement links TRBV6-5 to TRBJ2-7, with D possibly TRBD1 on 6 matching bases. Trimming removed 7 bases at V and 6 bases at J, with 13 bases between. Looked up from germline, CDR1 is MNHEY and CDR2 is SVGAGI. CDR3 size: 12 residues. The CDR3 DNA reads as TGTGCCAGCACCCCGCGAGGGGGCGAGCAGTACTTC. Protein: CASTPRGGEQYF.

This chain links TRBV5-1 with TRBJ2-2; D perhaps matches TRBD1 (6 bases). The CDR3 is 16 amino acids. Germline V CDR1 and CDR2: SGHRS, YFSETQ. The V and J ends lost 4 bases and 4 bases respectively, with 17 bases between them. CDR3 DNA: TGCGCCAGCAGCCCCAACCAGGACAGATCCACCGGGGAGCTGTTTTTT. It encodes CASSPNQDRSTGELFF. The full variable domain, in which reference TRBV5-1 and TRBJ2-2 provide the parts outside the CDR3, is KAGVTQTPRYLIKTRGQQVTLSCSPISGHRSVSWYQQTPGQGLQFLFEYFSETQRNKGNFPGRFSGRQFSNSRSEMNVSTLELGDSALYLCASSPNQDRSTGELFFGEGSRLTVL.

This clonotype was detected ten times or more. The J gene is TRBJ2-7, the V gene TRBV29-1; D ambiguous. This CDR3 contains 14 residues. Germline V gene sequence: CDR1 SQVTM, CDR2 ANQGSEA. V was shortened by 1 base and J by 5 bases, with 15 bases between the two germline ends. The CDR3 region is CSVEGGQVNDEQYF. For the CDR3, the DNA is TGCAGCGTTGAAGGGGGTCAGGTCAACGACGAGCAGTACTTC.

This chain joins TRBV20-1 and TRBJ2-7; 13 bases fit TRBD2. Germline V gene sequence: CDR1 DFQATT, CDR2 SNEGSKA (reference sequence). CDR3 size: 15 residues. V was pared by 4 bases and J by 4 bases, with 7 bases of the junction left unmatched. CDR3 nucleotides: TGCAGTGCTAATGCACTAGCGGGGGGGCTATACGAGCAGTACTTC. Translating it yields CSANALAGGLYEQYF.

The V gene is TRBV6-5, the J gene TRBJ2-2; D is uncertain. The CDR3 covers 16 residues. The V end was cut by 7 bases, the J end by 2 bases, with 17 bases between. Germline V CDR1 and CDR2: MNHEY, SVGAGI. CDR3 DNA: TGTGCCAGCACCCCACTAAGGGCGGCCAACACCGGGGAGCTGTTTTTT. Translating it yields CASTPLRAANTGELFF.

The chain employs TRBV20-1 and TRBJ1-2; D is perhaps TRBD1 (5 bases). Germline V gene lookup returns CDR1 DFQATT and CDR2 SNEGSKA (reference sequence). The V end was cut by 1 base, the J end by 1 base, with 7 bases between. There are 13 residues in the CDR3. The CDR3 here is CSARVQDNYGYTF. The CDR3 nucleotides are TGCAGTGCTAGAGTACAGGATAACTATGGCTACACCTTC.

This clonotype was counted a few times. The V and J genes are TRBV5-6 and TRBJ2-2, with D perhaps given as TRBD1 or TRBD2 (6 bases each). Germline-derived CDR1 and CDR2 are SGHDT and YYEEEE. The CDR3 is 15 residues long. V was pared by 0 bases and J by 5 bases, with 11 bases between. The CDR3, as DNA: TGTGCCAGCAGCTTGGCGGGGGCTTGGACCGGGGAGCTGTTTTTT. It specifies CASSLAGAWTGELFF.

This clonotype was counted between two and nine times. One end of the junction fails to match germline, which may point to a read error. The chain employs TRBV4-1 and TRBJ1-1; 7 positions match TRBD1. Germline lookup yields CDR1 MGHRA and CDR2 YSYEKL. The CDR3 contains 13 residues. The CDR3 here is CASSQEGQREAFF. The CDR3, as DNA: TGTGCCAGCAGCCAAGAGGGACAGCGAGAAGCTTTCTTT.

The rearrangement joins TRBV15 to TRBJ2-7, with 8 bases that match TRBD2. This CDR3 is 17 amino acids long. The germline gives CDR1 LNHNV, CDR2 YYDKDF (reference sequence). The trim removed 0 bases at V and 3 bases at J, leaving 10 bases unmatched. The DNA of the CDR3 is TGTGCCACCAGCAGAGAATCCCAAAGCGGGGGTTTCTACGAGCAGTACTTC. It translates to CATSRESQSGGFYEQYF.

The gene calls are TRBV7-8 and TRBJ2-5, with 10 bases lining up with TRBD1. J gave up 1 base and V 5 bases, and 16 bases lay outside the gene matches. Germline CDR1 is SGHVS and CDR2 is FQNEAQ. CDR3 length equals 19 residues. CDR3 nucleotides: TGTGCCAGCAGCCAAGATAGTACCCCGGGACAGGGGCCCCAAGAGACCCAGTACTTC. It yields the protein CASSQDSTPGQGPQETQYF.

This clonotype was detected a few times. V and J are TRBV9 and TRBJ1-4; D is perhaps TRBD1 (5 bases). The CDR3 consists of 16 residues. Germline lookup yields CDR1 SGDLS and CDR2 YYNGEE. The ends were cut back, 0 bases at V and 7 bases at J, with 16 bases in the middle. In DNA form, the CDR3 reads TGTGCCAGCAGCGTAGCCTCAGGGTCTATGAGTGAAAAACTGTTTTTT. Its protein is CASSVASGSMSEKLFF.

To note about this clonotype: Possible read error: a much larger clone is one base away. The chain uses TRBV9 and TRBJ1-2; 7 bases fit TRBD1. Unmatched junction bases numbered 6, after V lost 0 bases and J lost 4 bases. This CDR3 has 15 residues. CDR1 and CDR2 (germline): SGDLS, YYNGEE. DNA for the CDR3: TGTGCCAGCAGCGTAGTGGCCAGGGGGAGCTATGGCTACACCTTC. Residues: CASSVVARGSYGYTF.

The chain combines TRBV5-6 with TRBJ1-3; TRBD1 is a possible D gene (6 bases). V was pared by 4 bases and J by 4 bases, with 24 bases between. CDR1 and CDR2 from the germline V gene are SGHDT and YYEEEE. The CDR3 is 18 residues long. CDR3 in DNA: TGTGCCAGCAGCCCACCCCCAACAGGGAGGGTCGAAGGAAACACCATATATTTT. Translating it yields CASSPPPTGRVEGNTIYF. Based on the CDR3 plus reference TRBV5-6 and TRBJ1-3, the full variable domain is DAGVTQSPTHLIKTRGQQVTLRCSPKSGHDTVSWYQQALGQGPQFIFQYYEEEERQRGNFPDRFSGHQFPNYSSELNVNALLLGDSALYLCASSPPPTGRVEGNTIYFGEGSWLTVV.

DNA of the CDR3: TGTGCCAGCAGCTTATTTGGGAACGCGGAGACCCAGTACTTC. Residues: CASSLFGNAETQYF. V gene TRBV7-2 combines with J gene TRBJ2-5; D unresolved. V was clipped by 2 bases and J by 5 bases, with 12 bases between them. The CDR3 extends over 14 amino acids. CDR1 and CDR2 from the germline V gene are SGHTA and FQGNSA.

This clonotype was counted only a few times. The chain has TRBV4-3 and TRBJ2-7; D possibly corresponds to TRBD2 (5 bases). Germline CDR1 and CDR2: LGHNA and YSLEER. The CDR3 is made up of 15 amino acids. The ends were cut back, 0 bases at V and 3 bases at J, with 12 bases in the middle. CDR3 in DNA: TGCGCCAGCAGCCAAGAGTTAACGGGAAGCTACGAGCAGTACTTC. It is translated as CASSQELTGSYEQYF.

This rearrangement joins TRBV9 to TRBJ2-5, with a weak D call TRBD2 (5 bases). The CDR3 extends over 17 amino acids. Per germline, CDR1 SGDLS and CDR2 YYNGEE. V dropped 4 bases and J dropped 3 bases, with 22 bases sitting between them. CDR3 bases: TGTGCCAGCAGCCAAGAGGCCGGGGAGATCAACAAAGAGACCCAGTACTTC. Translation: CASSQEAGEINKETQYF.

J is TRBJ1-4 and V is TRBV12-3 or TRBV12-4; D is uncertain. The germline V and J ends were trimmed by 5 bases and 5 bases, with 12 bases remaining between them. The CDR3 extends over 14 amino acids. The CDR3 spells CASSPRSRNEKLFF. DNA for the CDR3: TGTGCCAGCAGTCCCAGATCTAGAAATGAAAAACTGTTTTTT.